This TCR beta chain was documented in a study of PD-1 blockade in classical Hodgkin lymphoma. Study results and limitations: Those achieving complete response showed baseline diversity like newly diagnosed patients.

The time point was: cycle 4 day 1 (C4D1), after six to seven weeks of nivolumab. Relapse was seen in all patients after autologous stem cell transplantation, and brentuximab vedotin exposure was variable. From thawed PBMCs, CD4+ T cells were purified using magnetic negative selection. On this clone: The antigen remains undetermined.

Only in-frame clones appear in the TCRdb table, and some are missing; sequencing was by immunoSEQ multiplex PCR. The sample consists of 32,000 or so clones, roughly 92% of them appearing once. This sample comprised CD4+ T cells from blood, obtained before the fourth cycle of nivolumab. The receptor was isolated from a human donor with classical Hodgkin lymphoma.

This chain's CDR3 is CASHWGTSYNEQFF. The CDR3 coding sequence is TGTGCCTCTCATTGGGGGACTTCCTACAATGAGCAGTTCTTC. The chain couples TRBV30 to TRBJ2-1, with D possibly TRBD2 on 6 matching bases. Germline assignment: CDR1 GTSNPN and CDR2 SVGIG (reference sequence). Trimming took 7 bases from V and 1 from J, leaving 14 bases between them. The CDR3 length is 14 residues.